This T cell receptor beta chain was sequenced in a study of T-cell reconstitution after alpha-beta-depleted transplantation in children. As for this clonotype: Its antigen is unknown. Just one base apart from a much larger clone, this may be a read error.

Study-wide findings and caveats: TCRbeta diversity was high at day 60 in some patients (a result of surviving recipient T cells and thymic progenitors). Approximately two months post-transplant, alpha-beta T cells reportedly originated from several hundred expanded graft clones. T-cell counts and diversity at one year post-transplant came mainly from newly produced T cells.

A library of TCRbeta sequences, prepared with unique molecular identifiers, was generated. TCRdb called the PCR reads again in MiXCR, with one record for every CDR3 protein. This sample carries approximately 300,000 distinct CDR3 sequences, around 10% of them seen once, and the ten largest clones take approximately 7.6%. V lost 8 bases and J 0 bases, leaving 16 bases between the germline ends. The CDR3 totals 15 residues. This clonotype originated in a boy under two years old with acute myeloid leukemia, due to receive a stem cell transplant. The chain is built from TRBV12-3 or TRBV12-4 and TRBJ1-1; unclear D gene. Sequenced material: PBMCs, taken before TCRalphabeta/CD19-depleted stem cell transplant. The CDR3 region has the DNA TGTGCCAGCCTTCGCTTGGACTCCTTGAACACTGAAGCTTTCTTT. Translating it yields CASLRLDSLNTEAFF.